This TCR beta chain was recorded in a study of blood T cell repertoires in COVID-19. Study at large: Italy, Spain and the United States were the sources of the convalescent and acute COVID-19 samples.

Source study methods: How many nucleated cells were present was estimated from reference gene primer amplification. The data were produced by immunoSEQ multiplex PCR, yet TCRdb's version contains in-frame clones alone and is incomplete. V and J calls and clone size are given by that table; D and trimming were obtained from the DNA. The table shows tens of thousands of clones, with about 73% occurring only once. The sequence was obtained from a man aged 55-75 years with acute or convalescent COVID-19. Sequencing was done on a sample of peripheral blood.

CDR3: CASSQDRASTDTQYF. The CDR3 DNA reads as TGTGCCAGCAGCCAAGACAGGGCAAGCACAGATACGCAGTATTTT. J is TRBJ2-3 and V is TRBV3-1 (or the pseudogene TRBV3-2), with D possibly matching TRBD1 (5 bases). This CDR3 is 15 amino acids long. The germline V gene encodes CDR1 LGHDT and CDR2 YNNKEL (reference sequence). Trimming took off 0 bases at V and 0 bases at J, with 7 bases between the two ends.